Presented here are 22 T cell receptor beta chains from one specimen sequenced in a study of graft-versus-host responses after intestinal transplantation. Method: immunoSEQ multiplex PCR; TCRdb's copy keeps in-frame clones and lacks some. The table shows some 15,000 clones, with over 85% occurring only once. The input for sequencing was PBMCs, taken about 32 months after intestinal transplantation. These receptor sequences come from a human patient who received an intestinal transplant, so some T cells may come from the graft donor.

This clone has only one observation. V usage is TRBV4-2 and J usage is TRBJ2-5, with 8 bases matching TRBD2. The germline gives CDR1 LGHNA, CDR2 YNFKEQ. V trimming: 4 bases; J trimming: 5 bases; junction bases outside the gene matches: 15. The CDR3 covers 17 residues. DNA of the CDR3: TGTGCCAGCAGCCTCGGCGGTGGGCGGGGGGCAGGGGAGACCCAGTACTTC. Protein: CASSLGGGRGAGETQYF.

J is TRBJ1-1 and V is TRBV14; no firm D call. The CDR3 sequence is 18 residues long. Germline V lookup: CDR1 SGHDN, CDR2 FVKESK. With 2 bases removed from V and 4 bases from J, the gap between germline ends came to 23 bases. CDR3: CASSQTTRSGRRFTEAFF. CDR3 DNA: TGTGCCAGCAGCCAAACAACCCGATCTGGTCGGCGGTTCACTGAAGCTTTCTTT.

The chain combines TRBV6-6 with TRBJ1-1; TRBD1 is a possible D gene (6 bases). The CDR3 spans 14 residues. CDR1 is MNHNY and CDR2 is SVGAGI in the germline V gene (reference sequence). Deletions cut 8 bases from V and 5 bases from J, with 18 bases between. The CDR3 nucleotides read TGTGCCAGCGGAAAAGGACAGCCGTGGACTGAAGCTTTCTTT. The encoded protein is CASGKGQPWTEAFF.

The DNA for the CDR3 is TGTGCCAGCAGCTTCCGACTAGCGGGGGGGACGCGGTTCTTC. Encoded protein: CASSFRLAGGTRFF. The chain recombines TRBV11-2 with TRBJ2-1, with 14 bases aligning to TRBD2. Germline CDR1 reads SGHAT; CDR2 reads FQNNGV. The J segment lost 15 bases and the V segment lost 3 bases, leaving 7 bases of the junction unmatched. This CDR3 is 14 amino acids long.

The table lists this clone with a count of one. This sequence joins TRBV19 and TRBJ1-2; no clear D. Germline V gene lookup returns CDR1 LNHDA and CDR2 SQIVND (reference sequence). The CDR3 runs 16 residues. V was cut by 1 base and J by 4 bases, with 16 bases left in between. The CDR3 DNA reads TGTGCCAGTAGTATAGCGAGCGGACCTCTGGGCTATGGCTACACCTTC. Translated: CASSIASGPLGYGYTF.

The chain uses TRBV6-4 and TRBJ2-5; D may match TRBD1 or TRBD2 (6 bases each). Germline V gene sequence: CDR1 MRHNA, CDR2 SNTAGT. V was pared by 0 bases and J by 4 bases, with 15 bases between. This CDR3 is built from 16 residues. CDR3: CASSDSRNREAETQYF. The DNA of the CDR3 is TGTGCCAGCAGTGACTCGCGTAACAGGGAGGCAGAGACCCAGTACTTC.

The chain carries TRBV5-1 and TRBJ2-3; 10 nucleotides line up with TRBD1. There are 16 residues in the CDR3. In germline, CDR1 is SGHRS, CDR2 YFSETQ. Losses at the gene ends were 2 bases for V and 3 bases for J; bases not matched to a gene: 6. The CDR3 protein is CASSFLLGQGTDTQYF. CDR3 DNA sequence: TGCGCCAGCAGCTTCCTTTTGGGACAGGGGACAGATACGCAGTATTTT.

This clone appeared once. The V gene is TRBV7-9, the J gene TRBJ2-3; maybe TRBD2 (5 bases). The CDR3 totals 15 residues. Germline CDR1 SEHNR, CDR2 FQNEAQ (reference sequence). Trimming removed 7 bases at V and 2 bases at J, with 16 bases between. The CDR3 loop is CASTGQRGLTDTQYF. The DNA of the CDR3 is TGTGCCAGCACCGGGCAGCGTGGACTCACAGATACGCAGTATTTT.

V and J are TRBV2 and TRBJ1-1; D may be TRBD1 (5 bases). Trimming cost V 1 base and J 5 bases, with 11 bases left between them. The V gene's germline CDR1 is SNHLY and CDR2 FYNNEI. The CDR3 totals 14 residues. The CDR3 DNA reads as TGTGCCAGCAGTGAAGTCGTCAGGGAAACTGAAGCTTTCTTT. Encoded protein: CASSEVVRETEAFF.

The chain couples TRBV27 to TRBJ1-4, with 9 nucleotides matching TRBD1. The J segment lost 11 bases and the V segment lost 5 bases, leaving 15 bases of the junction unmatched. This CDR3 comprises 16 residues. Per germline, CDR1 MNHEY and CDR2 SMNVEV (reference sequence). The CDR3 loop is CASSLRVGQGWSKLFF. The CDR3 nucleotides read TGTGCCAGCAGTCTCCGGGTGGGACAGGGATGGAGCAAACTGTTTTTT.

V gene TRBV28 combines with J gene TRBJ1-1; D not resolved. This CDR3 is 14 amino acids long. Germline V gene sequence: CDR1 MDHEN, CDR2 SYDVKM. The V gene lost 3 bases and the J gene lost 2 bases, with 10 bases spanning the gap. The CDR3 region has the DNA TGTGCCAGCAGTTTCCCCATAGGCAACACTGAAGCTTTCTTT. Translation: CASSFPIGNTEAFF.

This clone was picked up one time. The V call is TRBV27, the J call TRBJ2-4; D ambiguous. The V gene's germline CDR1 is MNHEY and CDR2 SMNVEV (reference sequence). CDR3 length: 14 amino acids. The V end was cut by 2 bases, the J end by 6 bases, with 11 bases between. CDR3 DNA: TGTGCCAGCAGTTTACGCTTAGATGGAAACATTCAGTACTTC. As protein: CASSLRLDGNIQYF.

V usage is TRBV27 and J usage is TRBJ2-3; D might be TRBD1 or TRBD2, each matching 5 bases. The V and J ends lost 7 bases and 0 bases respectively, with 14 bases between them. Germline values: CDR1 MNHEY, CDR2 SMNVEV (reference sequence). The CDR3 covers 15 residues. CDR3: CASTDRGLSTDTQYF. CDR3 DNA: TGTGCCAGCACCGACAGAGGGCTTAGCACAGATACGCAGTATTTT.

The chain links TRBV19 to TRBJ1-2; 8 bases align to TRBD1. The CDR3 length is 15 residues. The V gene end was trimmed by 8 bases and the J gene end by 1 base; junction bases not matched to a gene: 9. The V gene's germline CDR1 is LNHDA and CDR2 SQIVND (reference sequence). This CDR3 reads CASQADRADNYGYTF. CDR3 DNA sequence: TGTGCCAGTCAAGCGGACAGGGCGGATAACTATGGCTACACCTTC.

The V call is TRBV2, the J call TRBJ1-5; D is perhaps TRBD1 (5 bases). The ends were cut back, 2 bases at V and 9 bases at J, with 8 bases in the middle. Germline loops: CDR1 SNHLY, CDR2 FYNNEI. The CDR3 is made up of 12 amino acids. DNA for the CDR3: TGTGCCAGCAGTGAATCGGGGGGGCCCCAGCATTTT. It yields the protein CASSESGGPQHF.

The gene calls are TRBV18 and TRBJ1-5; possibly TRBD1 for D (6 bases). Germline V lookup: CDR1 KGHSH, CDR2 LQKENI. V gave up 3 bases and J gave up 11 bases, with 11 bases separating them. The CDR3 spans 12 residues. The CDR3 sequence: CASSPSNRAQHF. The DNA of the CDR3 is TGTGCCAGCTCACCCTCGAACAGGGCCCAGCATTTT.

V usage is TRBV5-8 and J usage is TRBJ2-2; TRBD1 might be the D (5 bases). Germline values: CDR1 SGHTS, CDR2 YDEGEE. The length of the CDR3 is 16 residues. V was cut by 2 bases and J by 2 bases, with 13 bases left in between. CDR3 sequence reads: CASSLYAQGNTGELFF. CDR3 nucleotide sequence: TGTGCCAGCAGCTTATATGCGCAGGGTAACACCGGGGAGCTGTTTTTT.

CDR3 bases: TGTGCCAGCAGCTTGGGGCACAATAGCAATCAGCCCCAGCATTTT. Residues: CASSLGHNSNQPQHF. V and J are TRBV5-6 and TRBJ1-5; D remains unclear. This CDR3 has 15 amino acids. Germline CDR1 reads SGHDT; CDR2 reads YYEEEE. V lost 0 bases, J lost 0 bases, and 7 bases lay in between. The full variable domain, its missing parts supplied by reference TRBV5-6 and TRBJ1-5, is DAGVTQSPTHLIKTRGQQVTLRCSPKSGHDTVSWYQQALGQGPQFIFQYYEEEERQRGNFPDRFSGHQFPNYSSELNVNALLLGDSALYLCASSLGHNSNQPQHFGDGTRLSIL.

There are a few counts of this clone. The gene calls are TRBV29-1 and TRBJ1-1; D is perhaps TRBD1 (6 bases). V lost 8 bases to trimming and J lost 4 bases, with 11 bases between them. The germline V gene has CDR1 SQVTM and CDR2 ANQGSEA. The CDR3 has 11 amino acids. The CDR3, as DNA: TGCAGCTTAAGACAGGCCACTGAAGCTTTCTTT. It is translated as CSLRQATEAFF.

This sequence joins TRBV18 and TRBJ1-1; D ambiguous. There are 14 residues in the CDR3. Germline lookup yields CDR1 KGHSH and CDR2 LQKENI. Trimming took 1 base from V and 1 from J, leaving 7 bases between them. The CDR3 reads CASSPLAANTEAFF. As DNA, the CDR3 is TGTGCCAGCTCACCACTAGCGGCGAACACTGAAGCTTTCTTT.

This clone was detected only once. The gene calls are TRBV18 and TRBJ1-2; no firm D call. This CDR3 is built from 13 residues. The germline V gene has CDR1 KGHSH and CDR2 LQKENI. V was shortened by 4 bases and J by 4 bases, with 10 bases between the two germline ends. The CDR3 DNA reads TGTGCCAGCTCACGGGAGACTGTCTATGGCTACACCTTC. Protein sequence: CASSRETVYGYTF.

The V call is TRBV19, the J call TRBJ1-3; the D gene is possibly TRBD1 (5 bases). Per germline, CDR1 LNHDA and CDR2 SQIVND (reference sequence). Trimming removed 2 bases from V and 2 bases from J, with 10 bases in between. The CDR3 contains 15 residues. The CDR3 sequence: CASSIIPGAGNTIYF. The DNA for the CDR3 is TGTGCCAGTAGTATAATTCCGGGGGCTGGAAACACCATATATTTT.